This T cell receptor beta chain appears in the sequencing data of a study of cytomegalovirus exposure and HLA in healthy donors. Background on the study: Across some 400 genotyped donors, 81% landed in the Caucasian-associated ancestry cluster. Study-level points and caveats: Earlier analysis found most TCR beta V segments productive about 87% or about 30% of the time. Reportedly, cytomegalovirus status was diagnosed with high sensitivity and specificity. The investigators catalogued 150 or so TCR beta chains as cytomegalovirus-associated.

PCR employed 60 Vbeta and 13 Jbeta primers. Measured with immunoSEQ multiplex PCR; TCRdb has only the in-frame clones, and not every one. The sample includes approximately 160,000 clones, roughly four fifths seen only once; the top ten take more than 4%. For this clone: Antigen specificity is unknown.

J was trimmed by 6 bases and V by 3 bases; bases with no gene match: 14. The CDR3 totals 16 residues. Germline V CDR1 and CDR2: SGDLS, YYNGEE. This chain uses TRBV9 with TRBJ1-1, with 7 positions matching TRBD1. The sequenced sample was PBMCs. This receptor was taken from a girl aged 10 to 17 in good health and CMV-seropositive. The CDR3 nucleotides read TGTGCCAGCAGCGCCCCCGACAGGGATGTAAGCCCTGAAGCTTTCTTT. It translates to CASSAPDRDVSPEAFF.